This T cell receptor (beta chain) was found in a study of blood T cells in healthy people across ages. Of note for this clonotype: Its cognate antigen is unknown.

Study outcomes and limitations: Using unsorted PBMCs precluded a conclusive naive versus antigen-experienced comparison. As age increased, TCR beta diversity per million T cells fell in a roughly linear fashion. Comparison with aged donors showed that long-lived donors had more naive CD4+ cells and higher diversity.

Healthy Caucasian individuals from Russia aged about 6 to 90 served as donors. A second roughly 6 to 11 cycle PCR used barcoded and J-beta primers. Using its own MiXCR run on the 5' RACE reads, TCRdb lists one record per CDR3 protein. The table has hundreds of thousands of distinct CDR3 sequences, around a fifth seen once. This CDR3 region has 14 residues. V shed 3 bases, J shed 2 bases, and the junction held 3 bases outside the gene matches. Germline values: CDR1 LGHDT, CDR2 YNNKEL (reference sequence). The chain has TRBV3-1 and TRBJ2-5; 7 positions agree with TRBD2. The TCR was taken from a man aged 70 or older in good health. Sequenced material: blood. CDR3 sequence reads: CASSHPGGQETQYF. The CDR3 DNA is TGTGCCAGCAGCCATCCGGGAGGACAAGAGACCCAGTACTTC.